A selection of T cell receptor beta chains follows, all from one sample in a study of OX40 agonist ivuxolimab in advanced cancers. The protocol was immunoSEQ multiplex PCR, while the TCRdb copy is restricted to in-frame clones and leaves out a portion. Among some 70,000 clones listed, around 93% were seen once. Sequences were derived from CD4+ or CD8+ T cells sorted from blood, sampled in a trial of the OX40 agonist ivuxolimab. Source of these receptors: an adult with an advanced solid tumor such as melanoma, head and neck, liver or kidney cancer. Both conserved end residues are part of each CDR3. D genes are given only for firm matches. The size of a clone is reported for some rows only, either as once, few or many, or as a class for expanded clones.

V	D	J	size	CDR3	DNA
TRBV7-6	-	TRBJ2-3	-	CASSFAGATTDTQYF	TGTGCCAGCAGCTTCGCTGGGGCTACCACAGATACGCAGTATTTT
TRBV7-9	-	TRBJ1-1	-	CASSRNPGTAFF	TGTGCCAGCAGCCGAAACCCAGGGACAGCTTTCTTT
TRBV7-3	TRBD2	TRBJ2-2	-	CASRGGSSTGELFF	TGTGCCTCCCGGGGGGGGTCCTCCACCGGGGAGCTGTTTTTT
TRBV11-3	-	TRBJ2-2	-	CASSLEQGLEELFF	TGTGCCAGCAGCTTGGAGCAGGGTTTGGAGGAGCTGTTTTTT
TRBV9	-	TRBJ2-3	-	CASSVEARSTDTQYF	TGTGCCAGCAGCGTAGAAGCACGGAGCACAGATACGCAGTATTTT
TRBV18	-	TRBJ2-3	-	CASSPASVRDTQYF	TGTGCCAGCTCACCTGCTAGCGTTCGGGATACGCAGTATTTT
TRBV7-2	-	TRBJ1-2	-	CASSPTGYYGYTF	TGTGCCAGCAGCCCCACAGGATACTATGGCTACACCTTC
TRBV6-5	-	TRBJ2-5	-	CASSYRAGEETQYF	TGTGCCAGCAGTTACCGGGCAGGTGAAGAGACCCAGTACTTC
TRBV27	-	TRBJ2-7	-	CASSLSVQGSYEQYF	TGTGCCAGCAGTTTGTCCGTACAGGGATCCTACGAGCAGTACTTC
TRBV19	TRBD2	TRBJ2-4	-	CASSIAGSGSSRAKNIQYF	TGTGCCAGTAGTATTGCGGGTAGCGGGTCCTCAAGGGCCAAAAACATTCAGTACTTC
TRBV30	TRBD2	TRBJ2-2	-	CAWSYGRPGELFF	TGTGCCTGGAGTTACGGGAGGCCCGGGGAGCTGTTTTTT
TRBV7-9	-	TRBJ1-1	-	CASSFNVLRGLMNTEAFF	TGTGCCAGCAGCTTCAACGTATTGAGGGGATTGATGAACACTGAAGCTTTCTTT
TRBV27	-	TRBJ2-5	-	CASSLQGFEEETQYF	TGTGCCAGCAGTCTCCAGGGATTTGAGGAAGAGACCCAGTACTTC
TRBV7-6	-	TRBJ2-6	-	CASSDTVLSGANVLTF	TGTGCCAGCAGCGATACCGTGCTATCTGGGGCCAACGTCCTGACTTTC
TRBV7-9	TRBD2	TRBJ2-7	once	CASSRTPGLVSYEQYF	TGTGCCAGCAGCCGCACCCCCGGACTAGTCTCCTACGAGCAGTACTTC
TRBV5-1	TRBD1	TRBJ2-1	-	CASSERQGLMEQFF	TGCGCCAGCAGCGAACGACAGGGATTGATGGAGCAGTTCTTC
TRBV6-5	TRBD1	TRBJ2-7	-	CASSSGTAEQYF	TGTGCCAGCAGTTCCGGGACAGCCGAGCAGTACTTC
TRBV6-5	TRBD1	TRBJ1-2	-	CASRSQGATRYGYTF	TGTGCCAGCAGATCTCAGGGGGCGACTCGTTATGGCTACACCTTC
TRBV7-7	-	TRBJ2-1	-	CASSLGRNEQFF	TGTGCTAGCAGCTTAGGACGCAATGAGCAGTTCTTC
TRBV25-1	-	TRBJ2-5	-	CASSEYGGSGGTQYF	TGTGCCAGCAGTGAATATGGTGGCTCGGGTGGGACCCAGTACTTC
TRBV2	TRBD2	TRBJ2-7	-	CASSEGTSGRPYF	TGTGCCAGCAGTGAAGGGACTAGCGGGAGGCCGTACTTC
TRBV5-5	-	TRBJ1-4	once	CASSWSPNGDEKLFF	TGTGCCAGCAGCTGGAGCCCTAACGGGGATGAAAAACTGTTTTTT